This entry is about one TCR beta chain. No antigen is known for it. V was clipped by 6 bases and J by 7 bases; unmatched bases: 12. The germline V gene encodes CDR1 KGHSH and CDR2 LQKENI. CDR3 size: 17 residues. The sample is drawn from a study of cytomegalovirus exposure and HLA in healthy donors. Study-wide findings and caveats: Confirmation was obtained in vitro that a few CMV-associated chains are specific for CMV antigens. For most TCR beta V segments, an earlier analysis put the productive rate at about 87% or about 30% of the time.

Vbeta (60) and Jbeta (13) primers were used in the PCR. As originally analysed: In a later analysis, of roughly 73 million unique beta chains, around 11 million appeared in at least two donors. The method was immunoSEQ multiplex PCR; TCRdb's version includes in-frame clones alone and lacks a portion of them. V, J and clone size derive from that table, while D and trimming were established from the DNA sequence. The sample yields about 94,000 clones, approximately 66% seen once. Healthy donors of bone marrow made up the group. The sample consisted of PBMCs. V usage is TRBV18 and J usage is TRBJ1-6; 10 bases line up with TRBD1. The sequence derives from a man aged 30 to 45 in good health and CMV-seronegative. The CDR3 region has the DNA TGTGCCAGCTCCCCTAGTGGACAGGGGGGTAAGAATTCACCCCTCCACTTT. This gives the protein CASSPSGQGGKNSPLHF.